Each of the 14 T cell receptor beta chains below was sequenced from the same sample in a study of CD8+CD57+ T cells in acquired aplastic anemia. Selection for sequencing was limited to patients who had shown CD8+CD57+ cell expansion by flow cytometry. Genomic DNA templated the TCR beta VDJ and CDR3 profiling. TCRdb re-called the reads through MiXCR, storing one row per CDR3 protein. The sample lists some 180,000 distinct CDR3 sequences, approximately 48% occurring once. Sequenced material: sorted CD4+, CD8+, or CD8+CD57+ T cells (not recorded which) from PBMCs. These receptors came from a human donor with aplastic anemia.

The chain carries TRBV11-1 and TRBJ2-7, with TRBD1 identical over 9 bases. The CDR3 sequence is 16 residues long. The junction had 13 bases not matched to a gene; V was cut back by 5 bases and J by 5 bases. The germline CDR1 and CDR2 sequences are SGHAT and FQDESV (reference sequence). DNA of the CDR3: TGTGCCAGCAGCGGCCGAACCGGGACAGGGTCCCACGAGCAGTACTTC. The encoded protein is CASSGRTGTGSHEQYF. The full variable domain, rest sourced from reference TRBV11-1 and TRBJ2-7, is EAEVAQSPRYKITEKSQAVAFWCDPISGHATLYWYRQILGQGPELLVQFQDESVVDDSQLPKDRFSAERLKGVDSTLKIQPAELGDSAMYLCASSGRTGTGSHEQYFGPGTRLTVT.

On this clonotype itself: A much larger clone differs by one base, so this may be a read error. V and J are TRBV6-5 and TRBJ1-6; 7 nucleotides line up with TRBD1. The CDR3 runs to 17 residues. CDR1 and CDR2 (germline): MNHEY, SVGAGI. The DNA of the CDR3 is TGTGCCAGCAGTTACTCCCGTAAGGGACAGTATAATTCACCCCCCCACTTT. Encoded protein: CASSYSRKGQYNSPPHF.

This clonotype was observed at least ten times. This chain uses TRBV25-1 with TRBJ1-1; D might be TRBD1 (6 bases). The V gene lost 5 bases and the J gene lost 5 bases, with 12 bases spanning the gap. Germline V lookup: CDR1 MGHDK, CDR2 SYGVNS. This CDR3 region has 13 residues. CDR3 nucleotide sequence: TGTGCCAGCAGTACAGGGCTTGGGACTGAAGCTTTCTTT. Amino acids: CASSTGLGTEAFF.

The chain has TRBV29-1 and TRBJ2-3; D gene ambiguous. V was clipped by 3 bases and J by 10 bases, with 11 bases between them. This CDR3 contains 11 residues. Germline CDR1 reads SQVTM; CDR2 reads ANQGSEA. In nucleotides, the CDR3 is TGCAGCGTTGACCGGACCCAGGCGCAGTATTTT. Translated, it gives CSVDRTQAQYF.

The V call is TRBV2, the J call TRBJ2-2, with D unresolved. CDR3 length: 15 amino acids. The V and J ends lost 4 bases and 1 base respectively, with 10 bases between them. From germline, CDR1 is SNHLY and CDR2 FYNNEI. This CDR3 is CASSATTENTGELFF. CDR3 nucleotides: TGTGCCAGCAGTGCGACCACAGAGAACACCGGGGAGCTGTTTTTT.

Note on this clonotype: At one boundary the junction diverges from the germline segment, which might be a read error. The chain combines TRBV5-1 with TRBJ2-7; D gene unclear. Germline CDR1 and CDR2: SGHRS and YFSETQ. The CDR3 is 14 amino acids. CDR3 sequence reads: CASSRVGRNYEQHF. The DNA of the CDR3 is TGCGCCAGCAGCCGAGTAGGACGGAACTACGAGCAGCACTTC. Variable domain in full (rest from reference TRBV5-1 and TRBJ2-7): KAGVTQTPRYLIKTRGQQVTLSCSPISGHRSVSWYQQTPGQGLQFLFEYFSETQRNKGNFPGRFSGRQFSNSRSEMNVSTLELGDSALYLCASSRVGRNYEQHFGPGTRLTVT.

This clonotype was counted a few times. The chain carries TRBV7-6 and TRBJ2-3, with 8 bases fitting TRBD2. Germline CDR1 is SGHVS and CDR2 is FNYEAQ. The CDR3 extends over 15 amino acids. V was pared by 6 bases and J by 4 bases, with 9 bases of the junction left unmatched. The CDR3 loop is CASRVDGLASDTQYF. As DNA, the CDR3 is TGTGCCAGCAGAGTTGACGGACTAGCCTCAGATACGCAGTATTTT.

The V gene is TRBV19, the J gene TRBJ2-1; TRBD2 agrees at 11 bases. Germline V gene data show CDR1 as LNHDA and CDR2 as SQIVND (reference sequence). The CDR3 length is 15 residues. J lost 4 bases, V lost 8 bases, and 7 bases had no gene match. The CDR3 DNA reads TGTGCCAGTGGGGATTGGACTAGCGGGTACAATGAGCAGTTCTTC. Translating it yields CASGDWTSGYNEQFF.

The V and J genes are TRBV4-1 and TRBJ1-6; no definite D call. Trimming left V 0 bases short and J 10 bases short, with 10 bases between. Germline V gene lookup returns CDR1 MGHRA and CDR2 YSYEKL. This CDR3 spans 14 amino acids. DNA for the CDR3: TGCGCCAGCAGCCAAGATCGGGGTTGGTCACCCCTCCACTTT. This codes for CASSQDRGWSPLHF.

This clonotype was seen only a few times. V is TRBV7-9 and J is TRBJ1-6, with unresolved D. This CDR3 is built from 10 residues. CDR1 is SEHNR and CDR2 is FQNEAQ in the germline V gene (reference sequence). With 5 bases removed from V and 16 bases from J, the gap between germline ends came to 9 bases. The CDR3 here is CASSDRVLHF. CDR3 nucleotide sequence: TGTGCCAGCAGCGATCGGGTGCTCCACTTT.

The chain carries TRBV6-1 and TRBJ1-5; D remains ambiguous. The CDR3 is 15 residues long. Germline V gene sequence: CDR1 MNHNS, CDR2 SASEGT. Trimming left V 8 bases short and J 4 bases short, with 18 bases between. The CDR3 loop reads CASLPIGYGNQPQHF. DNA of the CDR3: TGTGCCAGCCTACCTATCGGTTACGGGAATCAGCCCCAGCATTTT.

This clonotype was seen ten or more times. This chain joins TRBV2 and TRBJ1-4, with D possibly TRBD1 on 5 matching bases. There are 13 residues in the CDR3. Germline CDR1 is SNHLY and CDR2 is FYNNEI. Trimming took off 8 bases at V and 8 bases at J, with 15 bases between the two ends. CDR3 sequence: CASDRGTEEKLFF. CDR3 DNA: TGTGCCAGCGACCGGGGCACGGAAGAAAAACTGTTTTTT.

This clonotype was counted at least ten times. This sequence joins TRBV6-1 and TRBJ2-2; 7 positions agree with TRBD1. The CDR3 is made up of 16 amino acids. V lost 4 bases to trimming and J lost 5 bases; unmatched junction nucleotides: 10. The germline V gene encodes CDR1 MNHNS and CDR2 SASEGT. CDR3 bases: TGTGCCAGCAGTGCCGAGGGGGCAGTGAAAACCGGGGAGCTGTTTTTT. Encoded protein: CASSAEGAVKTGELFF.

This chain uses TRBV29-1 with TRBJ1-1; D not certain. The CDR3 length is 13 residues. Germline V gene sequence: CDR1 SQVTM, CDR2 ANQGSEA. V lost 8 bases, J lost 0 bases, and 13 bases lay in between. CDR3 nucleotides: TGCAGCTGCGTCCTGGCTCTGAACACTGAAGCTTTCTTT. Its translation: CSCVLALNTEAFF.